Presented here are 22 T cell receptor beta chains from one specimen sequenced in a study of T cell therapy after organ transplantation. No antigens are known for them. Measured with immunoSEQ multiplex PCR; TCRdb has only the in-frame clones, and not every one. Among 15,000 to 20,000 clones listed, approximately 85% were seen once. Indicated time point: 4-8 weeks after completion of therapy. Sequences were derived from CD8+ T cells from blood, sampled after autologous CMV-specific T cell therapy. All receptors derive from a human patient who had received a solid organ transplant and had CMV disease. Some T cells could come from the graft donor.

The rearrangement joins TRBV7-9 to TRBJ2-3; 9 bases line up with TRBD2. Germline V gene sequence: CDR1 SEHNR, CDR2 FQNEAQ (reference sequence). J gave up 6 bases and V 1 base, and 11 bases lay outside the gene matches. CDR3 length: 17 residues. The CDR3 nucleotides read TGTGCCAGCAGCTTAGTGGTTAGACTAGCGGACCACGATACGCAGTATTTT. Translated, it gives CASSLVVRLADHDTQYF.

The V gene is TRBV7-9, the J gene TRBJ1-1; D remains ambiguous. This CDR3 is built from 13 residues. Between the trimmed V and J ends, which lost 1 base and 4 bases, there was a span of 7 bases. CDR1 and CDR2 (germline): SEHNR, FQNEAQ (reference sequence). The DNA of the CDR3 is TGTGCCAGCAGCTTAGGGAGCACCACTGAAGCTTTCTTT. Translated, it gives CASSLGSTTEAFF.

This CDR3 reads CASSYEGSYGYTF. The CDR3 nucleotides are TGTGCCAGCAGTTATGAGGGCAGCTATGGCTACACCTTC. The rearrangement uses TRBV6-6 and TRBJ1-2, with no clear D. The ends were cut back, 3 bases at V and 4 bases at J, with 9 bases in the middle. The CDR3 spans 13 residues. Germline-derived CDR1 and CDR2 are MNHNY and SVGAGI (reference sequence).

To note about this clone: In the same sample, other DNA sequences code for this CDR3. This sequence joins TRBV19 and TRBJ2-5, with D perhaps matching TRBD1 (5 bases). The V end was cut by 3 bases, the J end by 3 bases, with 8 bases between. CDR3 length: 13 amino acids. CDR1 and CDR2 (germline): LNHDA, SQIVND (reference sequence). The CDR3 DNA sequence: TGTGCCAGTAGTATCGACAGCGAAGAGACCCAGTACTTC. Translating gives CASSIDSEETQYF.

In this sample, this clone turned up once. This chain links TRBV27 with TRBJ2-6; 10 nucleotides line up with TRBD1. The V gene's germline CDR1 is MNHEY and CDR2 SMNVEV (reference sequence). The CDR3 totals 20 residues. V shed 5 bases, J shed 2 bases, and the junction held 15 bases outside the gene matches. The CDR3 protein is CASSPIQTGGGEAGANVLTF. In nucleotides, the CDR3 is TGTGCCAGCAGTCCCATCCAGACAGGGGGCGGTGAAGCTGGGGCCAACGTCCTGACTTTC.

This clone occurred a few times. V is TRBV30 and J is TRBJ2-3; 16 bases match TRBD2. V lost 3 bases and J lost 6; bases outside the gene matches: 3. The CDR3 is 15 amino acids. The V gene's germline CDR1 is GTSNPN and CDR2 SVGIG (reference sequence). The CDR3 loop reads CAWRLGLAGGDTQYF. The DNA of the CDR3 is TGTGCCTGGAGATTGGGACTAGCGGGGGGGGATACGCAGTATTTT.

CDR3 in DNA: TGTGCCAGCAGCACTAGCGGGAGGGACAATGAGCAGTTCTTC. Translated: CASSTSGRDNEQFF. The chain links TRBV25-1 to TRBJ2-1; 13 positions agree with TRBD2. V lost 6 bases to trimming and J lost 5 bases; unmatched junction nucleotides: 1. The CDR3 extends over 14 amino acids. Germline loops: CDR1 MGHDK, CDR2 SYGVNS.

J is TRBJ1-4 and V is TRBV7-6; D unresolved. Between the trimmed V and J ends, which lost 5 bases and 0 bases, there was a span of 13 bases. Germline V gene data show CDR1 as SGHVS and CDR2 as FNYEAQ. The CDR3 sequence is 16 residues long. This CDR3 reads CASSPGRRPTNEKLFF. CDR3 nucleotide sequence: TGTGCCAGCAGCCCAGGACGGCGGCCAACTAATGAAAAACTGTTTTTT.

This chain connects TRBV18 to TRBJ2-2, with 7 bases matching TRBD1. Trimming cost V 4 bases and J 0 bases; bases outside gene matches: 2. CDR1 and CDR2 (germline): KGHSH, LQKENI. The CDR3 spans 15 residues. The CDR3 DNA is TGTGCCAGCTCACTGGGACAGTCGAACACCGGGGAGCTGTTTTTT. It codes for CASSLGQSNTGELFF.

This chain uses TRBV5-1 with TRBJ2-1, with D unclear. CDR3 length: 16 residues. Deletions cut 1 base from V and 1 base from J, with 12 bases between. The germline gives CDR1 SGHRS, CDR2 YFSETQ. This CDR3 reads CASSLLPEASYNEQFF. As DNA, the CDR3 is TGCGCCAGCAGCTTGTTGCCTGAAGCTTCCTACAATGAGCAGTTCTTC.

The rearrangement links TRBV28 to TRBJ1-3; no definite D call. The germline V gene has CDR1 MDHEN and CDR2 SYDVKM. V was shortened by 2 bases and J by 3 bases, with 8 bases between the two germline ends. This CDR3 region has 14 residues. In nucleotides, the CDR3 is TGTGCCAGCAGTTTACCCCCCCTTGGAAACACCATATATTTT. This encodes CASSLPPLGNTIYF.

This clone was picked up one time. The gene calls are TRBV30 and TRBJ1-1; 8 bases align to TRBD1. Per germline, CDR1 GTSNPN and CDR2 SVGIG (reference sequence). The V and J ends lost 2 bases and 5 bases, in that order; junction bases with no gene match: 10. The CDR3 loop spans 15 amino acids. CDR3 amino acids: CAWSLLHRGLTEAFF. For the CDR3, the DNA is TGTGCCTGGAGTCTGCTCCACAGGGGGTTGACTGAAGCTTTCTTT.

The V gene is TRBV27, the J gene TRBJ2-3; possibly TRBD1 for D (6 bases). V lost 5 bases, J lost 5 bases, and 8 bases lay in between. The CDR3 has 12 amino acids. The germline V gene has CDR1 MNHEY and CDR2 SMNVEV (reference sequence). The CDR3 DNA reads TGTGCCAGCAGTCCCAGGGGAGATACGCAGTATTTT. It is translated as CASSPRGDTQYF.

This clone was found a few times. The chain couples TRBV27 to TRBJ2-7, with unresolved D. Looked up from germline, CDR1 is MNHEY and CDR2 is SMNVEV (reference sequence). The CDR3 sequence is 13 residues long. The ends were cut back, 5 bases at V and 3 bases at J, with 11 bases in the middle. Here the CDR3 reads CASSPQSGYEQYF. The CDR3 DNA reads as TGTGCCAGCAGTCCCCAGTCAGGCTACGAGCAGTACTTC.

This clone appeared once. The rearrangement joins TRBV6-5 to TRBJ1-1, with 11 bases matching TRBD1. This CDR3 region has 15 residues. From germline, CDR1 is MNHEY and CDR2 SVGAGI. The V segment lost 2 bases and the J segment 3 bases; nucleotides outside the gene matches: 2. DNA for the CDR3: TGTGCCAGCAGTTACCCGGGACAGGGGGACACTGAAGCTTTCTTT. Translating it yields CASSYPGQGDTEAFF.

The V gene is TRBV15, the J gene TRBJ2-2; D is undetermined. Germline V gene data show CDR1 as LNHNV and CDR2 as YYDKDF (reference sequence). The CDR3 runs to 14 residues. Trimming left V 2 bases short and J 3 bases short, with 7 bases between. The chain's CDR3 is CATSRTRDTGELFF. For the CDR3, the DNA is TGTGCCACCAGCAGAACCCGGGACACCGGGGAGCTGTTTTTT.

The genes are TRBV5-4 and TRBJ2-7; D may correspond to TRBD1 or TRBD2 (5 bases each). From germline, CDR1 is SGHNT and CDR2 YYREEE (reference sequence). The V gene lost 0 bases and the J gene lost 3 bases, with 10 bases spanning the gap. The CDR3 length is 14 residues. The chain's CDR3 is CASSLAGAVYEQYF. CDR3 DNA sequence: TGTGCCAGCAGCTTGGCCGGGGCCGTCTACGAGCAGTACTTC.

This clone was counted a single time. J is TRBJ2-5 and V is TRBV11-2, with D perhaps matching TRBD2 (6 bases). The CDR3 has 15 amino acids. The V and J ends lost 1 base and 5 bases respectively, with 14 bases between them. The germline V gene has CDR1 SGHAT and CDR2 FQNNGV. The CDR3 loop is CASSLVGLEGETQYF. Here the CDR3 DNA reads TGTGCCAGCAGCTTAGTCGGACTGGAGGGGGAGACCCAGTACTTC. The full variable domain, rest sourced from reference TRBV11-2 and TRBJ2-5, is EAGVAQSPRYKIIEKRQSVAFWCNPISGHATLYWYQQILGQGPKLLIQFQNNGVVDDSQLPKDRFSAERLKGVDSTLKIQPAKLEDSAVYLCASSLVGLEGETQYFGPGTRLLVL.

The V and J genes are TRBV4-1 and TRBJ2-6; D uncertain. Trimming stripped 0 bases from V and 6 bases from J, with 15 bases between. The CDR3 is 17 amino acids. Germline V CDR1 and CDR2: MGHRA, YSYEKL. The CDR3 spells CASSQDIDALVANVLTF. CDR3 bases: TGCGCCAGCAGCCAAGATATCGATGCTTTAGTGGCCAACGTCCTGACTTTC.

The genes are TRBV19 and TRBJ2-1; no definite D call. Germline CDR1 reads LNHDA; CDR2 reads SQIVND (reference sequence). This CDR3 spans 16 amino acids. Trimming took 1 base from V and 8 from J, leaving 18 bases between them. The DNA of the CDR3 is TGTGCCAGTAGTATAGTGCACCCTACTATCGGGTATGAGCAGTTCTTC. This translates into CASSIVHPTIGYEQFF.

The rearrangement uses TRBV4-3 and TRBJ2-1; 8 bases map to TRBD1. The CDR3 is 17 amino acids. J was trimmed by 5 bases and V by 0 bases; bases with no gene match: 9. CDR1 and CDR2 from the germline V gene are LGHNA and YSLEER. The CDR3 DNA follows: TGCGCCAGCAGCCAAGAGACCCAGGGACAGGCAAACAATGAGCAGTTCTTC. Protein: CASSQETQGQANNEQFF.

The chain links TRBV2 to TRBJ2-7; 7 bases are a match to TRBD1. Per germline, CDR1 SNHLY and CDR2 FYNNEI. V shed 10 bases, J shed 0 bases, and the junction held 9 bases outside the gene matches. The CDR3 has 14 amino acids. CDR3 nucleotide sequence: TGTGCCACCTTAAACAGGGGACCCTCCTACGAGCAGTACTTC. This encodes CATLNRGPSYEQYF. Variable domain in full (rest from reference TRBV2 and TRBJ2-7): EPEVTQTPSHQVTQMGQEVILRCVPISNHLYFYWYRQILGQKVEFLVSFYNNEISEKSEIFDDQFSVERPDGSNFTLKIRSTKLEDSAMYFCATLNRGPSYEQYFGPGTRLTVT.